The rows below give T cell receptor beta chains drawn from one sample of a study of early T cells in non-severe SARS-CoV-2 infection. TCRdb reanalysed the 5' RACE reads using MiXCR and keeps one entry per CDR3 protein. The sample yields roughly 45,000 distinct CDR3 sequences, around 4.6% seen once. Sequenced sample: whole blood. These TCRs come from an adult who was a healthcare worker with PCR-confirmed SARS-CoV-2 infection or an uninfected control (not recorded which). Each CDR3 is given with its conserved first and last residue. The D gene is left open where the match is weak. Not all rows give a size; the values are once, few, many and, for expanded clones, a class.

>NA|many|TRBV6-2/TRBV6-3|TRBJ2-1
TGTGCCAGCAGTCTCGGGCCCTACAATGAGCAGTTCTTC
CASSLGPYNEQFF
>NA|many|TRBV6-5|TRBJ2-5
TGTGCCAGCAGTTACAAGCAGGGAAAGCCTGGGGACCAAGAGACCCAGTACTTC
CASSYKQGKPGDQETQYF
>NA|NA|TRBV10-3|TRBJ2-3
TGTGCCATCAGTGGAGGCCTCCATAGCACAGATACGCAGTATTTT
CAISGGLHSTDTQYF
>TRBD2|many|TRBV6-2/TRBV6-3|TRBJ2-3
TGTGCCAGCAAATTGGGCGGGAGGCTCTACACAGATACGCAGTATTTT
CASKLGGRLYTDTQYF
>NA|many|TRBV7-9|TRBJ1-2
TGTGCCAGCAGCCGTGAAACAGACGGCGGCTACACCTTC
CASSRETDGGYTF
>NA|many|TRBV20-1|TRBJ2-3
TGCAGTGCTAGAAATCCCGGATCTAGCACAGATACGCAGTATTTT
CSARNPGSSTDTQYF
>NA|many|TRBV29-1|TRBJ2-5
TGCAGCGTACGGGACAACCAAGAGACCCAGTACTTC
CSVRDNQETQYF
>TRBD1|NA|TRBV9|TRBJ1-1
TGTGCCAGCAGCGTAGAGGGACAGGCCGGACTCGAAGCTTTCTTT
CASSVEGQAGLEAFF
>NA|many|TRBV20-1|TRBJ2-4
TGCAGTGCCGGACCCAGCGGGTTCGGGAACATTCAGTACTTC
CSAGPSGFGNIQYF
>TRBD2|few|TRBV12-5|TRBJ2-1
TGTGCTAGTGGTCCGGGACTAGATGAGCAGTTCTTC
CASGPGLDEQFF
>NA|NA|TRBV3-1|TRBJ2-7
TGTGCCAGCAGCCAACTGACAAGGGGAGGCTACGAGCAGTACTTC
CASSQLTRGGYEQYF
>NA|few|TRBV10-1|TRBJ1-1
TGCGCCAGCAGTGAGAACGACAGAGAAGCTTTCTTT
CASSENDREAFF
>TRBD2|many|TRBV5-1|TRBJ2-5
TGCGCCAGCAGCCCGGGACTAGCGGGAGCGGGATCAGAGACCCAGTACTTC
CASSPGLAGAGSETQYF
>NA|many|TRBV20-1|TRBJ2-7
TGCAGTGCTAGCAGAGCAGGGGGGAACGAGCAGTACTTC
CSASRAGGNEQYF
>TRBD1|few|TRBV20-1|TRBJ2-7
TGCAGTGCTAGAGATCCTCAGGGGGCCCTCTACGAGCAGTACTTC
CSARDPQGALYEQYF
>TRBD1|NA|TRBV19|TRBJ1-5
TGTGCCAGTACCCCGACAGGGGGCAATAGCAATCAGCCCCAGCATTTT
CASTPTGGNSNQPQHF
>TRBD1|many|TRBV29-1|TRBJ2-7
TGCAGCGCCTTTGGGCGGATAGGGGGCCGCGGGTCCTACGAGCAGTACTTC
CSAFGRIGGRGSYEQYF
>NA|many|TRBV20-1|TRBJ1-2
TGCAGTGCTCTAATGGCAGGCCCCGTGGACTATGGCTACACCTTC
CSALMAGPVDYGYTF
>NA|many|TRBV9|TRBJ2-2
TGTGCCAGCAGCACCACAGGTTCGAACACCGGGGAGCTGTTTTTT
CASSTTGSNTGELFF
>NA|many|TRBV19|TRBJ2-3
TGTGCCAGTAGTTCCCCCACCGTCAGCACAGATACGCAGTATTTT
CASSSPTVSTDTQYF
>TRBD1|NA|TRBV28|TRBJ2-7
TGTGCCAGCAGTCCCAGGGGGCGGTACGAGCAGTACTTC
CASSPRGRYEQYF
>TRBD2|many|TRBV10-1|TRBJ2-1
TGCGCCAGCAGTGGTAATGACGGGAGGTATATCTACAATGAGCAGTTCTTC
CASSGNDGRYIYNEQFF
>NA|many|TRBV3-1|TRBJ2-1
TGTGCCAGCAGCCAAGGTGGGGTGGCATATGAGCAGTTCTTC
CASSQGGVAYEQFF
>NA|many|TRBV6-5|TRBJ1-1
TGTGCCAGCAGTTACTCACTCTCCACTGAAGCTTTCTTT
CASSYSLSTEAFF
>TRBD2|NA|TRBV6-5|TRBJ2-1
TGTGCCAGCAGTTCGGGGAGGGGATACAATGAGCAGTTCTTC
CASSSGRGYNEQFF
>TRBD2|many|TRBV20-1|TRBJ2-5
TGCAGTGCTGGCCGGACTAGCGGGCGCCAAGAGACCCAGTACTTC
CSAGRTSGRQETQYF
>NA|many|TRBV5-4|TRBJ1-6
TGTGCCAGCAGCTTGGAGAGTAATTCACCCCTCCACTTT
CASSLESNSPLHF
>NA|NA|TRBV20-1|TRBJ2-7
TGCAGTGCTAGGGAGGGAGCGAGAGAGCAGTACTTC
CSAREGAREQYF
>NA|few|TRBV12-3/TRBV12-4|TRBJ1-2
TGTGCCAGCAGTTTTGGGGGGCCCAACTATGGCTACACCTTC
CASSFGGPNYGYTF
>NA|many|TRBV29-1|TRBJ2-5
TGCAGCGTTGAACCGGGGGGCTGGGGAGAGACCCAGTACTTC
CSVEPGGWGETQYF
>NA|NA|TRBV14|TRBJ1-1
TGTGCCAGCAGCCAAGGGATGCCCACTGAAGCTTTCTTT
CASSQGMPTEAFF
>NA|many|TRBV24-1|TRBJ2-2
TGTGCCACCGAGCACACCGGGGAGCTGTTTTTT
CATEHTGELFF
>NA|many|TRBV5-1|TRBJ2-1
TGCGCCAGCAGCTTGGCAGGGTCCTACAATGAGCAGTTCTTC
CASSLAGSYNEQFF
>TRBD1|NA|TRBV5-6|TRBJ1-5
TGTGCCAGCAGCCGTACCGGGACAGGGCACCAGCCCCAGCATTTT
CASSRTGTGHQPQHF
>NA|many|TRBV7-9|TRBJ1-1
TGTGCCAGCAGCTTAGGGGGCCCCGGGACCTCTGAAGCTTTCTTT
CASSLGGPGTSEAFF
>NA|few|TRBV5-4|TRBJ2-1
TGTGCCAGCAGCCCGGGAAGTACCTACAATGAGCAGTTCTTC
CASSPGSTYNEQFF
>NA|NA|TRBV2|TRBJ2-2
TGTGCCGGCAAAGGGCAAGGGAACACCGGGGAGCTGTTTTTT
CAGKGQGNTGELFF
>TRBD1|once|TRBV6-1|TRBJ1-2
TGTGCCAGCGGGACAGCCACCGTTAACTATGGCTACACCTTC
CASGTATVNYGYTF
>NA|many|TRBV6-6|TRBJ1-5
TGTGCCAGCAGTTACCGCGACTTTAGCAATCAGCCCCAGCATTTT
CASSYRDFSNQPQHF
>NA|many|TRBV20-1|TRBJ1-6
TGCAGTGCTCCCCCCCATCATACAGGGAATTCACCCCTCCACTTT
CSAPPHHTGNSPLHF
>NA|many|TRBV11-3|TRBJ2-1
TGTGCCAGCAGCAAAGGCGGGACATCCCACAATGAGCAGTTCTTC
CASSKGGTSHNEQFF
>NA|many|TRBV5-1|TRBJ1-1
TGCGCCAGCAGCTTCGGACAGACGAACACTGAAGCTTTCTTT
CASSFGQTNTEAFF
>TRBD2|many|TRBV20-1|TRBJ2-5
TGCAGTGCTAGCATAGCGGGACAAGAGACCCAGTACTTC
CSASIAGQETQYF
>TRBD2|many|TRBV20-1|TRBJ2-1
TGCAGTGCTAGTCCTGCGGGAGGGATTAATGAGCAGTTCTTC
CSASPAGGINEQFF
>NA|few|TRBV12-3/TRBV12-4|TRBJ2-7
TGTGCCAGCAGACCAGGACCAACTTACGAGCAGTACTTC
CASRPGPTYEQYF
>TRBD1|many|TRBV13|TRBJ2-3
TGTGCCAGCAGCCCGGGACAGATTCTCACAGATACGCAGTATTTT
CASSPGQILTDTQYF
>NA|many|TRBV3-1|TRBJ2-6
TGTGCCAGCAGCCAGGGGGCTGGGGCCAACGTCCTGACTTTC
CASSQGAGANVLTF